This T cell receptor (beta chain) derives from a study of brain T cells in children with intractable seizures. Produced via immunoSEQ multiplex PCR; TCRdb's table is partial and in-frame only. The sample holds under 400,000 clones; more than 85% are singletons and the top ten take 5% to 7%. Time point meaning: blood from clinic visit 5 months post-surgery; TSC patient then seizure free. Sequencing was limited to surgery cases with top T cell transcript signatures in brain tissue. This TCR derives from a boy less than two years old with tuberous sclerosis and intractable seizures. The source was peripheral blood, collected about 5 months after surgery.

CDR3 region: CASSSGTGGVGAFF. The CDR3 DNA reads as TGTGCCAGCAGCTCCGGGACAGGGGGGGTAGGAGCTTTCTTT. The chain carries TRBV5-6 and TRBJ1-1, with 11 bases that match TRBD1. The CDR3 runs 14 residues. After removal of 3 bases from V and 10 bases from J, the junction contained 8 bases not matched to a gene. Germline assignment: CDR1 SGHDT and CDR2 YYEEEE.